This T cell receptor (beta chain) was recovered during a study of cytomegalovirus exposure and HLA in healthy donors. PCR involved 60 Vbeta and 13 Jbeta primers. Profiling relied on immunoSEQ multiplex PCR, and the TCRdb table lists in-frame clones only, not all of them. Of about 130,000 clones listed, about 10% are singletons. Germline V gene data show CDR1 as MNHEY and CDR2 as SVGAGI. J gave up 2 bases and V 0 bases, and 5 bases lay outside the gene matches. CDR3 length: 16 amino acids. The chain joins TRBV6-5 to TRBJ2-5, with TRBD2 matching 8 bases. This receptor was taken from a man over 45 in good health and CMV-seronegative. The material sequenced was PBMCs. The CDR3 reads CASSYSRGGGQETQYF. CDR3 coding DNA: TGTGCCAGCAGTTACTCCCGGGGGGGAGGGCAAGAGACCCAGTACTTC.